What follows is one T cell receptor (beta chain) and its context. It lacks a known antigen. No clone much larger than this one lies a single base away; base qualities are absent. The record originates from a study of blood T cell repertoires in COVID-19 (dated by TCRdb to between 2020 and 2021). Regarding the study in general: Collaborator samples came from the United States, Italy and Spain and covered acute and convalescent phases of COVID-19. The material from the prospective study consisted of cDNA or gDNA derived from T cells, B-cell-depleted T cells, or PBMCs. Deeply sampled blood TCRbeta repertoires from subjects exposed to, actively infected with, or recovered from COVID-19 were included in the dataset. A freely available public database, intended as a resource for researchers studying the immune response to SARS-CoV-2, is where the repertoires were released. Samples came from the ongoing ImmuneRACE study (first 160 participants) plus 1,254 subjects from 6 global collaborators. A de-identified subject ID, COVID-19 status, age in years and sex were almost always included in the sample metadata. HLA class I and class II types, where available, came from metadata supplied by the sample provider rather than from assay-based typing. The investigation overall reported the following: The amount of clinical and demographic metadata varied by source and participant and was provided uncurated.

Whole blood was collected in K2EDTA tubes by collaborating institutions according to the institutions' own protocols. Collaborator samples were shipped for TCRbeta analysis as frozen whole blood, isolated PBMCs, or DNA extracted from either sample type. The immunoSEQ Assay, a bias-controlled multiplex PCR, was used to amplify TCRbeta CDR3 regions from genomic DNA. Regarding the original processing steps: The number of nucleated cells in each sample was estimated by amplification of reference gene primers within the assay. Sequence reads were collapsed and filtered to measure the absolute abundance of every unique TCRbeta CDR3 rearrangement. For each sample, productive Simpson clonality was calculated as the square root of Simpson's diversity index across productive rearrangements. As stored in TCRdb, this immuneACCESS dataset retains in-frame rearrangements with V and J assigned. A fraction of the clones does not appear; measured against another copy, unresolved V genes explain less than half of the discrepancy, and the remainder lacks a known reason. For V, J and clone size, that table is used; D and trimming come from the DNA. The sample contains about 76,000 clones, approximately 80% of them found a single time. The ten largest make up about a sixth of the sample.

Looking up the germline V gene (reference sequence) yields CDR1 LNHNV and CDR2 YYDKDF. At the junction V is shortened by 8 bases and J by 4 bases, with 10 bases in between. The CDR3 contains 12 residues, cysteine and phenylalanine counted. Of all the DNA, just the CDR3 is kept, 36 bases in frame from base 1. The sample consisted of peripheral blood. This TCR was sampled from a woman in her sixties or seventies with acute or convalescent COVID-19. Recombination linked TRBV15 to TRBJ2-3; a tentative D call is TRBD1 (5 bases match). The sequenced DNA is TGTGCCACCGGGGCTGGGGCAGATACGCAGTATTTT. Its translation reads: CATGAGADTQYF.